This record covers a single TCR beta chain. Its antigen is not identified. The V and J ends lost 4 bases and 0 bases, in that order; junction bases with no gene match: 13. Germline-derived CDR1 and CDR2 are MDHEN and SYDVKM. The CDR3 sequence is 19 residues long. Findings of the study overall: Tumor-infiltrating Treg TCR alpha and beta sequences overlapped most with tumor naive CD4+ T cells, then blood naive.

One entry per CDR3 protein results from TCRdb running MiXCR on the 5' RACE reads. Found here are roughly 45,000 distinct CDR3 sequences, 30% of them singletons; the top ten hold about 3.8%. The material sequenced was tumor-infiltrating memory CD4+ T cells sorted from the breast tumor. As to subset: memory CD4+ T cells, CD4+CD45RO+CD25-. The TCR comes from a female donor with breast cancer. This chain uses TRBV28 with TRBJ2-2, with TRBD2 identical over 8 bases. The CDR3 sequence: CASSWGLAGGPANTGELFF. The DNA of the CDR3 is TGTGCCAGCAGTTGGGGGCTGGCGGGAGGCCCTGCGAACACCGGGGAGCTGTTTTTT.